This is a list of T cell receptor beta chains from one sample in a study of post-analysis software for immune sequencing data. TCRdb reprocessed the PCR reads with MiXCR, giving one entry per CDR3 protein. The sample records about 380,000 distinct CDR3 sequences, roughly 30% being singletons. Sequencing was performed on blood. The receptors shown here come from a girl between 5 and 17 years old with multiple sclerosis. The CDR3 runs from the conserved cysteine through the conserved F or W. D genes are given only for firm matches. A row's size may be missing; if present it is once, few, many or a size class.

DNA,CDR3,V,J,size,D
TGTGCCAGCAGACGGGGGCCGAGCAGCTCCTACGAGCAGTACTTC,CASRRGPSSSYEQYF,TRBV12-3/TRBV12-4,TRBJ2-7,few,-
TGCGCCAGCAGCCAAGATAGCGGCGGTGAGCAGTTCTTC,CASSQDSGGEQFF,TRBV4-1,TRBJ2-1,few,-
TGCGCCAGCAGCCACCCCGGGACAGGGGGCTTTTTCGCAGATACGCAGTATTTT,CASSHPGTGGFFADTQYF,TRBV4-1,TRBJ2-3,-,TRBD1
TGCAGTGCTTGGGACAGCGACAAAAACATTCAGTACTTC,CSAWDSDKNIQYF,TRBV20-1,TRBJ2-4,-,TRBD1
TGTGCCAGCAGCTTAGCTTCGTTACGTGGCATTGATGACCAGTTCTTC,CASSLASLRGIDDQFF,TRBV11-2,TRBJ2-1,-,-
TGTGCCAGCAGCTTAGGTTACGGTGGATTGAACACTGAAGCTTTCTTT,CASSLGYGGLNTEAFF,TRBV7-6,TRBJ1-1,-,-
TGCAGTGCTAGTCCCCAGAATGGGGAGACCCAGTACTTC,CSASPQNGETQYF,TRBV20-1,TRBJ2-5,-,-
TGCGCCAGCAGCTTGGATGGGGCGTCCGAGCAGTACTTC,CASSLDGASEQYF,TRBV5-1,TRBJ2-7,-,-
TGTGCCAGCAGCAGGACTAGCGGGGGGCTCTGGAATGAGCAGTTCTTC,CASSRTSGGLWNEQFF,TRBV9,TRBJ2-1,-,TRBD2
TGCAGTGCTAGAGATTTTGGGGGGGGCACAGATACGCAGTATTTT,CSARDFGGGTDTQYF,TRBV20-1,TRBJ2-3,few,TRBD2
TGCAGTTGGCCGCGGGGGGAATACAATGAGCAGTTCTTC,CSWPRGEYNEQFF,TRBV20-1,TRBJ2-1,-,TRBD2
TGTGCCAGCACCAATGAGAGAGGGGCAGGTCGGAAGGGGACCTATGGCTACACCTTC,CASTNERGAGRKGTYGYTF,TRBV27,TRBJ1-2,few,-
TGTGCCAGCAGCGAATCCGGGACATTCAATCAGCCCCAGCATTTT,CASSESGTFNQPQHF,TRBV7-9,TRBJ1-5,-,-
TGTGCCAGCTCTCCGACGGGACAGGGGCCTCATACGCAGTATTTT,CASSPTGQGPHTQYF,TRBV18,TRBJ2-3,few,TRBD1
TGTGCCACCAGTGTCTCGGGGAGAGATGGCTACACCTTC,CATSVSGRDGYTF,TRBV24-1,TRBJ1-2,-,-
TGCGCCAGCAGCATAGGACAGTACACTGAAGCTTTCTTT,CASSIGQYTEAFF,TRBV4-3,TRBJ1-1,-,-
TGTGCCAGCAGTTCGGGATCAGGGAACACCGGGGAGCTGTTTTTT,CASSSGSGNTGELFF,TRBV28,TRBJ2-2,-,-
TGTGCCAGCAGTGCCACCCACCCGACCTACAATGAGCAGTTCTTC,CASSATHPTYNEQFF,TRBV27,TRBJ2-1,-,-
TGTGCCATCAGTGGACAGGGAGGCCCATGGGGGGAGCAGTACTTC,CAISGQGGPWGEQYF,TRBV10-3,TRBJ2-7,-,-
TGTGCCAGCAGCTTAGTGGCAGGGCCGGGCAATGAGCAGTTCTTC,CASSLVAGPGNEQFF,TRBV11-2,TRBJ2-1,few,-
TGTGCCAGCAGTCCAACAGGGGGCAGGAGCACTGAAGCTTTCTTT,CASSPTGGRSTEAFF,TRBV7-9,TRBJ1-1,once,TRBD1
TGTGCCAGCAGCCGAGACAGGGATCCGGGAATGTTCTTC,CASSRDRDPGMFF,TRBV11-2,TRBJ2-1,few,TRBD1
TGTGCCAGCAGCCGTGGACAGGGGGCTTCTGGGGCCAACGTCCTGACTTTC,CASSRGQGASGANVLTF,TRBV14,TRBJ2-6,-,TRBD1
TGCGCCAGCAGCCAAGGATTGGGACGGGGGGCATATTACGAGCAGTACTTC,CASSQGLGRGAYYEQYF,TRBV4-1,TRBJ2-7,-,-
TGTGCCAGCAGCCCCGAGGGGCGAGCGAATGGCTACACCTTC,CASSPEGRANGYTF,TRBV7-2,TRBJ1-2,few,-
TGCAGTGTCGGACGGGGGGGCGACGAGCAGTACTTC,CSVGRGGDEQYF,TRBV20-1,TRBJ2-7,many,TRBD2
TGTGCCAGCAGTTCCAGACTAGTTTCAGAGGGGGAGCTGTTTTTT,CASSSRLVSEGELFF,TRBV12-3/TRBV12-4,TRBJ2-2,-,-
TGTGCCAGCTCACGATCACAGGGGAGCTATGGCTACACCTTC,CASSRSQGSYGYTF,TRBV18,TRBJ1-2,-,TRBD1
TGTGCCAGCAGTTCAGCTAAGCGGGGGGGCACAGATACGCAGTATTTT,CASSSAKRGGTDTQYF,TRBV12-3/TRBV12-4,TRBJ2-3,-,TRBD2
TGTGCCAGCAGTTTAGGGACAGGGGGCCCAATCGGCAATCAGCCCCAGCATTTT,CASSLGTGGPIGNQPQHF,TRBV12-3/TRBV12-4,TRBJ1-5,-,TRBD1
TGCAGCCCCAGACCCAGGGTGAACACTGAAGCTTTCTTT,CSPRPRVNTEAFF,TRBV20-1,TRBJ1-1,-,-
TGTGCCAGCAGTCCTTCGGGACCGCGACAAGAGACCCAGTACTTC,CASSPSGPRQETQYF,TRBV6-5,TRBJ2-5,-,-
TGTGCCAGCAGCGTAACTAGCGGGGTCACCGGGGAGCTGTTTTTT,CASSVTSGVTGELFF,TRBV9,TRBJ2-2,few,TRBD2
TGTGCCAGCGGTCTAAATGAAAAACTGTTTTTT,CASGLNEKLFF,TRBV12-3/TRBV12-4,TRBJ1-4,few,-
TGTGCCAGCAGCTACGACAGGAGTAACTACGAGCAGTACTTC,CASSYDRSNYEQYF,TRBV7-2,TRBJ2-7,-,-
TGTGCCACCGTTGAGACAGTCAACTATGGCTACACCTTC,CATVETVNYGYTF,TRBV10-3,TRBJ1-2,few,-
TGTGCCACCAATCCTAGCGGGGCCACAGATACGCAGTATTTT,CATNPSGATDTQYF,TRBV24-1,TRBJ2-3,-,TRBD2
TGTGCCAGCAGCTCACAAACAGGCTCCAGCTCCTACGAGCAGTACTTC,CASSSQTGSSSYEQYF,TRBV7-2,TRBJ2-7,many,-
TGCAGTGCTAGAGATTTTCAGGCAGATACGCAGTATTTT,CSARDFQADTQYF,TRBV20-1,TRBJ2-3,once,-
TGTGCCAGCAGTTTTCCGGGACAGGACTACGAGCAGTACTTC,CASSFPGQDYEQYF,TRBV28,TRBJ2-7,few,TRBD1
TGTGCCAGCAGCCAAGCAAGGACTTACACAGGTACGCAGTATTTT,CASSQARTYTGTQYF,TRBV3-1,TRBJ2-3,-,-
TGTGCCACCAGCAGAGCTAACGCCGGGACAGGGGATTACTACGAGCAGTACTTC,CATSRANAGTGDYYEQYF,TRBV15,TRBJ2-7,few,TRBD1
TGTGCCAGCAGTTACAACAGGGTGACTTCACCCCTCCACTTT,CASSYNRVTSPLHF,TRBV27,TRBJ1-6,few,-
TGCAGCGTTGAAGATCGGGCGCGAAACACCATATATTTT,CSVEDRARNTIYF,TRBV29-1,TRBJ1-3,-,-
TGTGCCAGTATAAAGGACGGAAACTATGGCTACACCTTC,CASIKDGNYGYTF,TRBV19,TRBJ1-2,few,-
TGTGCCAGCAGTGAAACAGGGATGCCGGACGAGCAGTACTTC,CASSETGMPDEQYF,TRBV2,TRBJ2-7,few,-
TGCAGTGCTAGGATGAGGCCTTACAATGAGCAGTTCTTC,CSARMRPYNEQFF,TRBV20-1,TRBJ2-1,-,-
TGTGCCAGCAGTGAGGAACTAAAGATGTATTTT,CASSEELKMYF,TRBV2,TRBJ2-3,few,-
TGCGCCAGCAGCTTGGGGCTAGCGGAACAGCTACTGTACTTC,CASSLGLAEQLLYF,TRBV5-1,TRBJ2-4,-,TRBD2
TGTGCCAGCAGATTTGGGAGGGACGGCCTCAGCACAGATACGCAGTATTTT,CASRFGRDGLSTDTQYF,TRBV12-3/TRBV12-4,TRBJ2-3,few,TRBD2
TGTGCCAGCACCATTCCCCTCCGACTAGCGGGGGGCCCGAAACCCACAGATACGCAGTATTTT,CASTIPLRLAGGPKPTDTQYF,TRBV7-6,TRBJ2-3,-,TRBD2
TGTGCCAGCAGTTTGGGTAGCGGGAGCACAGATACGGAGTATTTT,CASSLGSGSTDTEYF,TRBV12-3/TRBV12-4,TRBJ2-3,-,TRBD2
TGTGCCAGCAGTCCGCAACGCGGGGAGACCCAGTACTTC,CASSPQRGETQYF,TRBV12-3/TRBV12-4,TRBJ2-5,-,-
TGCAGTGCTTTTCGGCAGGGTAAGGACGAGCAGTACTTC,CSAFRQGKDEQYF,TRBV20-1,TRBJ2-7,few,-
TGCAGTGCCCGCGCCGGACTCAGCACTGAAGCTTTCTTT,CSARAGLSTEAFF,TRBV20-1,TRBJ1-1,-,-
TGTGCCAGCAGTGACCGCCTGCGGGGGTGGCTAGTTGGCAAAAACATTCAGTACTTC,CASSDRLRGWLVGKNIQYF,TRBV6-4,TRBJ2-4,-,TRBD2
TGTGCCAGCACCCCTCGGGGGGGTGAGCAGTTCTTC,CASTPRGGEQFF,TRBV6-2/TRBV6-3,TRBJ2-1,few,TRBD2